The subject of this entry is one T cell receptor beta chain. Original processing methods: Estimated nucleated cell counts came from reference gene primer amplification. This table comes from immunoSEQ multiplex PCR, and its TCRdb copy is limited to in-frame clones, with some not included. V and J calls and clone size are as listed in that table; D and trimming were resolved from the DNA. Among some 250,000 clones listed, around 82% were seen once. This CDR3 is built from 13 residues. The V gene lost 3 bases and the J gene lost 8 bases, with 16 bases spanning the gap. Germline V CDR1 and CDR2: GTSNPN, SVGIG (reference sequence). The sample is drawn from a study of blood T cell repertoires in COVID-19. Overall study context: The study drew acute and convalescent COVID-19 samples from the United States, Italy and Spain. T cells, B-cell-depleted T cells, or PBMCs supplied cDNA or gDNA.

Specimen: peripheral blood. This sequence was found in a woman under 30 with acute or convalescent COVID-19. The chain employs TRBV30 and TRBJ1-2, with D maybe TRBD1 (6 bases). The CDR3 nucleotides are TGTGCCTGGAGAGAACAGGGCTATGGAGGCTACACCTTC. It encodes CAWREQGYGGYTF.